The rows below give T cell receptor beta chains drawn from one sample of a study of human T cells and chemical hapten exposure. TCRdb processed the RACE reads anew with MiXCR; each CDR3 protein has one entry. The data contain about 350,000 distinct CDR3 sequences, around 5.5% of them singletons. Sample: whole blood, taken in connection with sensitization to the hapten diphenylcyclopropenone (DPC). The receptors were gathered from a woman aged 18-29 years with alopecia areata. Some clones in this sample may be carry-over from other donors' samples. Each CDR3 is given with its conserved first and last residue. The order of the fields is clone size, J gene, V gene, D gene, CDR3 protein, CDR3 DNA. A D gene is named only where the DNA matches it firmly. A clone size is listed for some rows: how often the clone was seen (once, few, many), or a class if it is expanded.

abundance: many
j_gene: TRBJ1-1
v_gene: TRBV29-1
d_gene: -
CDR3aa: CSARGDGDTEAFF
CDR3nt: TGCAGCGCGAGGGGAGATGGGGACACTGAAGCTTTCTTT

abundance: few
j_gene: TRBJ2-3
v_gene: TRBV20-1
d_gene: TRBD2
CDR3aa: CSAELLLAGGTDTQYF
CDR3nt: TGCAGTGCAGAGCTACTCCTAGCGGGGGGCACAGATACGCAGTATTTT

abundance: few
j_gene: TRBJ2-2
v_gene: TRBV6-2/TRBV6-3
d_gene: TRBD1
CDR3aa: CASLKDQGAAGELFF
CDR3nt: TGTGCCAGCCTTAAGGACCAGGGGGCGGCCGGGGAGCTGTTTTTT

abundance: many
j_gene: TRBJ2-3
v_gene: TRBV7-2
d_gene: TRBD2
CDR3aa: CASSLAPSGGVDTQYF
CDR3nt: TGTGCCAGCAGCTTAGCGCCTAGCGGGGGTGTAGATACGCAGTATTTT

abundance: few
j_gene: TRBJ2-7
v_gene: TRBV6-5
d_gene: -
CDR3aa: CASSYSGVHPAYEQYF
CDR3nt: TGTGCCAGCAGTTACTCGGGCGTTCACCCTGCCTACGAGCAGTACTTC

abundance: many
j_gene: TRBJ2-7
v_gene: TRBV6-5
d_gene: TRBD1
CDR3aa: CASAIEGQPVREQYF
CDR3nt: TGTGCCAGCGCGATAGAGGGACAGCCCGTAAGGGAGCAGTACTTC

abundance: -
j_gene: TRBJ2-7
v_gene: TRBV3-1
d_gene: -
CDR3aa: CASSQRYHLYF
CDR3nt: TGTGCCAGCAGCCAACGTTATCACTTGTACTTC

abundance: -
j_gene: TRBJ1-3
v_gene: TRBV20-1
d_gene: -
CDR3aa: CSARKGSGNTVYF
CDR3nt: TGCAGTGCTAGAAAGGGCTCTGGAAACACCGTATATTTT

abundance: -
j_gene: TRBJ2-3
v_gene: TRBV3-1
d_gene: -
CDR3aa: CASSQNKDSTQYF
CDR3nt: TGTGCCAGCAGCCAGAATAAGGACTCTACGCAGTATTTT

abundance: -
j_gene: TRBJ1-2
v_gene: TRBV28
d_gene: TRBD1
CDR3aa: CASSIEDRFYGYTF
CDR3nt: TGTGCCAGCAGTATAGAGGACAGGTTCTATGGCTACACCTTC

abundance: few
j_gene: TRBJ1-6
v_gene: TRBV4-2
d_gene: TRBD1
CDR3aa: CASSQEDWTGSSYNSPLHF
CDR3nt: TGTGCCAGCAGCCAAGAAGACTGGACAGGGAGCTCCTATAATTCACCCCTCCACTTT

abundance: -
j_gene: TRBJ2-3
v_gene: TRBV20-1
d_gene: TRBD2
CDR3aa: CSAIAGASTDTQYF
CDR3nt: TGCAGTGCCATAGCGGGGGCTAGCACAGATACGCAGTATTTT

abundance: many
j_gene: TRBJ1-2
v_gene: TRBV7-9
d_gene: -
CDR3aa: CASSLATTLYGYTF
CDR3nt: TGTGCCAGCAGCTTAGCGACGACTCTCTATGGCTACACCTTC

abundance: -
j_gene: TRBJ1-1
v_gene: TRBV6-1
d_gene: -
CDR3aa: CASSTTPDTEAFF
CDR3nt: TGTGCCAGCTCCACGACTCCCGACACTGAAGCTTTCTTT

abundance: -
j_gene: TRBJ2-1
v_gene: TRBV12-3/TRBV12-4
d_gene: TRBD1
CDR3aa: CASSFPGTGSHNEQFF
CDR3nt: TGTGCCAGCAGTTTTCCCGGGACAGGGTCCCACAATGAGCAGTTCTTC

abundance: -
j_gene: TRBJ1-2
v_gene: TRBV12-3/TRBV12-4
d_gene: -
CDR3aa: CASNPGHFYGYTF
CDR3nt: TGTGCCAGCAATCCTGGACACTTCTATGGCTACACCTTC

abundance: few
j_gene: TRBJ2-1
v_gene: TRBV18
d_gene: TRBD2
CDR3aa: CASSPIPSGGEKNEQFF
CDR3nt: TGTGCCAGCTCACCAATACCCAGCGGGGGGGAGAAGAATGAGCAGTTCTTC

abundance: many
j_gene: TRBJ1-1
v_gene: TRBV6-1
d_gene: TRBD1
CDR3aa: CASRPGQASSFNTEAFF
CDR3nt: TGTGCCAGCAGACCGGGACAGGCGTCGTCTTTTAACACTGAAGCTTTCTTT

abundance: few
j_gene: TRBJ1-2
v_gene: TRBV6-1
d_gene: -
CDR3aa: CASSEGAETDGYTF
CDR3nt: TGTGCCAGCAGTGAAGGAGCGGAAACGGATGGCTACACCTTC

abundance: -
j_gene: TRBJ2-3
v_gene: TRBV2
d_gene: -
CDR3aa: CASNQWQGPDTQYF
CDR3nt: TGTGCCAGCAACCAATGGCAGGGCCCAGATACGCAGTATTTT

abundance: few
j_gene: TRBJ1-2
v_gene: TRBV4-2
d_gene: -
CDR3aa: CASSQERAVTYGYTF
CDR3nt: TGTGCCAGCAGCCAAGAACGGGCGGTTACTTATGGCTACACCTTC

abundance: many
j_gene: TRBJ1-1
v_gene: TRBV5-1
d_gene: -
CDR3aa: CASSPVGATEAFF
CDR3nt: TGCGCCAGCAGCCCTGTGGGAGCCACTGAAGCTTTCTTT

abundance: -
j_gene: TRBJ1-2
v_gene: TRBV12-3/TRBV12-4
d_gene: -
CDR3aa: CASSGSGTNGYTF
CDR3nt: TGTGCCAGCAGCGGGTCGGGGACGAATGGCTACACCTTC

abundance: many
j_gene: TRBJ2-3
v_gene: TRBV6-6
d_gene: -
CDR3aa: CASRRTHSTDTQYF
CDR3nt: TGTGCCAGCAGACGGACTCATAGCACAGATACGCAGTATTTT

abundance: many
j_gene: TRBJ2-7
v_gene: TRBV6-2/TRBV6-3
d_gene: -
CDR3aa: CASSYVAVHEQYF
CDR3nt: TGTGCCAGCAGTTATGTGGCCGTCCACGAGCAGTACTTC

abundance: many
j_gene: TRBJ1-2
v_gene: TRBV5-6
d_gene: -
CDR3aa: CASSWGTQGPYGYTF
CDR3nt: TGTGCCAGCAGCTGGGGGACTCAGGGGCCCTATGGCTACACCTTC

abundance: many
j_gene: TRBJ1-5
v_gene: TRBV12-3/TRBV12-4
d_gene: -
CDR3aa: CASSFGGAGNQPQHF
CDR3nt: TGTGCCAGCAGTTTCGGGGGGGCCGGCAATCAGCCCCAGCATTTT

abundance: few
j_gene: TRBJ1-1
v_gene: TRBV18
d_gene: TRBD1
CDR3aa: CASSPSAGGWGTEAFF
CDR3nt: TGTGCCAGCTCACCGTCGGCAGGGGGCTGGGGAACTGAAGCTTTCTTT

abundance: few
j_gene: TRBJ1-4
v_gene: TRBV27
d_gene: TRBD1
CDR3aa: CASSFVGQGVSNEKLFF
CDR3nt: TGTGCCAGCAGTTTCGTAGGACAGGGTGTCTCTAATGAAAAACTGTTTTTT

abundance: few
j_gene: TRBJ1-2
v_gene: TRBV6-6
d_gene: -
CDR3aa: CASSGRYGYTF
CDR3nt: TGTGCCAGCAGCGGGCGCTATGGCTACACCTTC

abundance: -
j_gene: TRBJ2-3
v_gene: TRBV7-2
d_gene: -
CDR3aa: CASSRGTFFRTDTQYF
CDR3nt: TGTGCCAGCAGCCGCGGGACTTTTTTTCGCACAGATACGCAGTATTTT

abundance: many
j_gene: TRBJ1-3
v_gene: TRBV11-2
d_gene: -
CDR3aa: CASSLRGVSGNTIYF
CDR3nt: TGTGCCAGCAGCTTACGTGGGGTCTCTGGAAACACCATATATTTT

abundance: few
j_gene: TRBJ2-5
v_gene: TRBV18
d_gene: -
CDR3aa: CASSPGEWTQYF
CDR3nt: TGTGCCAGCTCACCAGGGGAATGGACCCAGTACTTC

abundance: -
j_gene: TRBJ2-7
v_gene: TRBV6-5
d_gene: TRBD1
CDR3aa: CASRNYGTGAEQYF
CDR3nt: TGTGCCAGCAGAAATTATGGGACAGGGGCCGAGCAGTACTTC

abundance: few
j_gene: TRBJ1-2
v_gene: TRBV29-1
d_gene: TRBD1
CDR3aa: CSARQGTGGYTF
CDR3nt: TGCAGCGCCAGACAGGGAACAGGAGGCTACACCTTC

abundance: many
j_gene: TRBJ2-5
v_gene: TRBV15
d_gene: TRBD1
CDR3aa: CATSRDPGGQETQYF
CDR3nt: TGTGCCACCAGCAGAGATCCAGGGGGCCAAGAGACCCAGTACTTC

abundance: -
j_gene: TRBJ2-1
v_gene: TRBV20-1
d_gene: -
CDR3aa: CSARVMGEYNEQFF
CDR3nt: TGCAGTGCTAGGGTGATGGGGGAGTACAATGAGCAGTTCTTC

abundance: -
j_gene: TRBJ2-7
v_gene: TRBV6-5
d_gene: -
CDR3aa: CASSYGDAYEQYF
CDR3nt: TGTGCCAGCAGTTACGGGGACGCCTACGAGCAGTACTTC

abundance: -
j_gene: TRBJ1-2
v_gene: TRBV7-8
d_gene: -
CDR3aa: CASSVEYGYTF
CDR3nt: TGTGCCAGCAGCGTCGAATATGGCTACACCTTC

abundance: few
j_gene: TRBJ1-2
v_gene: TRBV9
d_gene: TRBD1
CDR3aa: CASSAGQANYGYTF
CDR3nt: TGTGCCAGCAGCGCCGGACAGGCTAACTATGGCTACACCTTC

abundance: many
j_gene: TRBJ2-7
v_gene: TRBV12-3/TRBV12-4
d_gene: -
CDR3aa: CASSSDGIYEQYF
CDR3nt: TGTGCCAGCAGTTCGGACGGAATCTACGAGCAGTACTTC

abundance: -
j_gene: TRBJ1-1
v_gene: TRBV6-6
d_gene: TRBD1
CDR3aa: CASSYDLTGTAEAFF
CDR3nt: TGTGCCAGCAGTTACGACTTGACAGGGACCGCTGAAGCTTTCTTT

abundance: once
j_gene: TRBJ1-2
v_gene: TRBV9
d_gene: -
CDR3aa: CASHGGTETNYGYTF
CDR3nt: TGTGCCAGCCACGGGGGGACGGAGACTAACTATGGCTACACCTTC

abundance: medium-sized
j_gene: TRBJ1-6
v_gene: TRBV4-3
d_gene: -
CDR3aa: CASSQVSDTNSPLHF
CDR3nt: TGCGCCAGCAGCCAAGTTTCGGACACCAATTCACCCCTCCACTTT

abundance: few
j_gene: TRBJ1-5
v_gene: TRBV3-1
d_gene: -
CDR3aa: CASSPTGGAGSGQPQHF
CDR3nt: TGTGCCAGCAGCCCTACGGGGGGCGCGGGGTCAGGACAGCCCCAGCATTTT